This TCR beta chain comes out of a study of CD8 T cells in Susac syndrome. From blood CD8+ and CD4+ T cells, TCR beta sequences were generated. This CDR3 is 13 amino acids long. V was pared by 1 base and J by 4 bases, with 6 bases between. Germline V lookup: CDR1 SGHDN, CDR2 FVKESK. Reverse transcription of 0.5 to 1 ug RNA was carried out with random hexamers. It was immunoSEQ multiplex PCR that amplified TCR beta CDR3 across 54 Vbeta and 13 Jbeta. TCRdb analysed the immunoSEQ multiplex PCR reads with MiXCR anew, one entry per CDR3 protein. This table holds 75,000 to 100,000 distinct CDR3 sequences, roughly 94% found once.

The sample comprised CD8+ T cells from PBMCs. The chain combines TRBV14 with TRBJ2-3; no clear D gene. The sequence came from a human donor in good health. Here the CDR3 reads CASSQGPPDTQYF. In DNA form, the CDR3 reads TGTGCCAGCAGCCAAGGCCCCCCAGATACGCAGTATTTT.